These T cell receptor beta chains were read from a single sample in a study of blood T cells in healthy people across ages. TCRdb redid the calling of the 5' RACE reads with MiXCR, one entry per CDR3 protein. The top ten clones hold approximately 2% of a sample with roughly 2 million distinct CDR3 sequences, less than 50% of them seen once. The material sequenced was blood. The receptors come from a middle-aged woman in good health. CDR3s include the opening cysteine and the closing phenylalanine or tryptophan. D genes are given only for firm matches. Part of the rows lack a size; the others show once, few, many or a class for expanded clones.

d_gene | len | abundance | j_gene | v_gene | CDR3nt | CDR3aa
. | 13 | few | TRBJ2-1 | TRBV20-1 | TGCAGTGCTAGGATCGGGGTCTACAATGAGCAGTTCTTC | CSARIGVYNEQFF
. | 13 | few | TRBJ2-7 | TRBV4-2 | TGTGCCAGCAGCCACGGACTTACCTACGAGCAGTACTTC | CASSHGLTYEQYF
TRBD1 | 15 | . | TRBJ2-7 | TRBV29-1 | TGCAGCGTGGGGGAGACGGGACAGGGCTCCTACGAGCAGTACTTC | CSVGETGQGSYEQYF
. | 16 | . | TRBJ1-5 | TRBV25-1 | TGTGCCAGCAGTGACGGGGGCGGAACCAGCAATCAGCCCCAGCATTTT | CASSDGGGTSNQPQHF
TRBD1 | 13 | . | TRBJ2-1 | TRBV27 | TGTGCCAGCAGCCAGGGGGCGATCGGGGAGCAGTTCTTC | CASSQGAIGEQFF
TRBD2 | 18 | . | TRBJ2-1 | TRBV20-1 | TGCAGTGCTAGAGATGGGGGCGGGGGGGCCATTACGAACAATGAGCAGTTCTTC | CSARDGGGGAITNNEQFF
. | 16 | . | TRBJ1-1 | TRBV6-2/TRBV6-3 | TGTGCCAGCAGATTAAAGACCGTGCGGTCCGGCACTGAAGCTTTCTTT | CASRLKTVRSGTEAFF
. | 13 | . | TRBJ2-7 | TRBV6-1 | TGTGCCAGCAGTGAAGCTTACAAGGCCGAGCAGTACTTC | CASSEAYKAEQYF
. | 15 | . | TRBJ1-2 | TRBV7-9 | TGTGCCAGCAGCGCCTCAGGACAGACGAACTATGGCTACACCTTC | CASSASGQTNYGYTF
. | 14 | . | TRBJ2-1 | TRBV12-3/TRBV12-4 | TGTGCCAGCAGTTTGAGAGCTACTCAAGAGACCCAGTTCTTC | CASSLRATQETQFF
. | 16 | . | TRBJ2-7 | TRBV11-2 | TGTGCCAGCAGCCTTAGGGGGTCGGTGGGTACCTACGAGCAGTACTTC | CASSLRGSVGTYEQYF
. | 15 | . | TRBJ1-1 | TRBV4-3 | TGCGCCAGCAGCCAAGGAAGGGCAGAAAAGACTGAAGCTTTCTTT | CASSQGRAEKTEAFF
. | 14 | few | TRBJ1-1 | TRBV20-1 | TGCAGTGTACAGCTACTATTGATGAACACTGAAGCTTTCTTT | CSVQLLLMNTEAFF